The 20 T cell receptor beta chains listed next were all sequenced from one sample in a study of T cells in Graves' hyperthyroidism and ophthalmopathy. Using RNA transcripts as the source, TCR beta CDR3 regions were amplified. Initially, a first-round RT-PCR of the TCR CDR3 employed the HTBI primer set. TCRdb itself ran the multiplex PCR reads through MiXCR, one entry per CDR3 protein. Here the sample spans over 200,000 distinct CDR3 sequences, about 16% being singletons. Sample: blood. These receptors originate from a man in his forties or fifties with Graves' hyperthyroidism.

This clonotype was picked up many times. J is TRBJ1-6 and V is TRBV30, with 10 bases lining up with TRBD1. Germline V lookup: CDR1 GTSNPN, CDR2 SVGIG (reference sequence). The length of the CDR3 is 18 residues. With V trimmed by 0 bases and J by 4 bases, 9 bases remained unmatched. CDR3 sequence (DNA): TGTGCCTGGAGTGTCCCTCTCGGACAGGGGGTATATAATTCACCCCTCCACTTT. Protein sequence: CAWSVPLGQGVYNSPLHF.

This clonotype was detected a few times. J is TRBJ1-5 and V is TRBV4-3, with a tentative D call TRBD1 (5 bases). Between the trimmed V and J ends, which lost 6 bases and 6 bases, there was a span of 15 bases. The length of the CDR3 is 14 residues. The germline V gene has CDR1 LGHNA and CDR2 YSLEER. In DNA, the CDR3 is TGCGCCAGCAGTCCAAACAGGTTAAGTCAGCCCCAGCATTTT. It encodes CASSPNRLSQPQHF.

The chain has TRBV6-1 and TRBJ2-1, with a weak D call TRBD2 (5 bases). Germline lookup yields CDR1 MNHNS and CDR2 SASEGT. The CDR3 extends over 16 amino acids. Trimming stripped 6 bases from V and 6 bases from J, with 21 bases between. CDR3 coding DNA: TGTGCCAGCAGGGGTCAGCTCAAAGGACTGGGCAATGAGCAGTTCTTC. Translating it yields CASRGQLKGLGNEQFF.

Ten or more counts support this clonotype. The V gene is TRBV30, the J gene TRBJ2-2; D remains ambiguous. Germline CDR1 reads GTSNPN; CDR2 reads SVGIG (reference sequence). Trimming took off 3 bases at V and 5 bases at J, with 4 bases between the two ends. This CDR3 comprises 11 residues. CDR3 in DNA: TGTGCCTGGAGAGTGACCGGGGAGCTGTTTTTT. This codes for CAWRVTGELFF.

This clonotype was recorded at least ten times. The genes are TRBV20-1 and TRBJ2-1; D call uncertain. Trimming took 4 bases from V and 12 from J, leaving 13 bases between them. CDR1 and CDR2 from the germline V gene are DFQATT and SNEGSKA (reference sequence). The CDR3 is made up of 11 amino acids. The CDR3 sequence is CSAIQEARQFF. The CDR3 bases are TGCAGTGCTATTCAAGAAGCTCGGCAGTTCTTC.

This clonotype showed up many times. The chain joins TRBV29-1 to TRBJ2-6; D may be TRBD2 (5 bases). This CDR3 spans 15 amino acids. Germline V gene lookup returns CDR1 SQVTM and CDR2 ANQGSEA. Trimming stripped 0 bases from V and 1 base from J, with 7 bases between. CDR3 DNA: TGCAGCGTTGAAGACAGAGGGTCTGGGGCCAACGTCCTGACTTTC. This encodes CSVEDRGSGANVLTF. Full variable domain (rest looked up from reference TRBV29-1 and TRBJ2-6): SAVISQKPSRDICQRGTSLTIQCQVDSQVTMMFWYRQQPGQSLTLIATANQGSEATYESGFVIDKFPISRPNLTFSTLTVSNMSPEDSSIYLCSVEDRGSGANVLTFGAGSRLTVL.

CDR3 DNA sequence: TGCAGTGCTAGAGTGACGGGAAGCTCCTACAATGAGCAGTTCTTC. Residues: CSARVTGSSYNEQFF. The chain links TRBV20-1 to TRBJ2-1, with D maybe TRBD2 (5 bases). This CDR3 has 15 residues. Trimming pared 1 base from V and 0 bases from J, leaving 10 bases between. Germline V CDR1 and CDR2: DFQATT, SNEGSKA (reference sequence).

This clonotype was seen ten or more times. The V gene is TRBV3-1, the J gene TRBJ1-3; D possibly corresponds to TRBD1 (5 bases). Germline assignment: CDR1 LGHDT and CDR2 YNNKEL (reference sequence). Trimming cost V 4 bases and J 0 bases, with 10 bases left between them. CDR3 length: 15 residues. The CDR3 bases are TGTGCCAGCAGCCCCTGGGGCTACTCTGGAAACACCATATATTTT. It encodes CASSPWGYSGNTIYF.

The table lists this clonotype with many counts. The chain employs TRBV20-1 and TRBJ2-1; 9 positions match TRBD2. The CDR3 sequence is 12 residues long. Germline V CDR1 and CDR2: DFQATT, SNEGSKA (reference sequence). V dropped 3 bases and J dropped 9; count of bases not matched to a gene: 3. The CDR3 loop is CSARRGGVEQFF. The CDR3 bases are TGCAGTGCTAGGCGCGGGGGGGTTGAGCAGTTCTTC.

In its sample, this clonotype was seen many times. This sequence joins TRBV28 and TRBJ2-7; D is ambiguous. Trimming removed 5 bases from V and 3 bases from J, with 5 bases in between. Germline CDR1 and CDR2: MDHEN and SYDVKM. The CDR3 consists of 11 residues. The CDR3, as DNA: TGTGCCAGCAGTCCCCGCTACGAGCAGTACTTC. As protein: CASSPRYEQYF.

This clonotype was recorded many times. This chain joins TRBV11-2 and TRBJ2-7, with a weak D call TRBD2 (5 bases). Germline assignment: CDR1 SGHAT and CDR2 FQNNGV. Trimming left V 5 bases short and J 2 bases short, with 13 bases between. The CDR3 length is 14 residues. The CDR3 sequence: CASSRGTETYEQYF. CDR3 DNA sequence: TGTGCCAGCAGCCGGGGAACGGAGACCTACGAGCAGTACTTC.

This clonotype was counted many times. This chain links TRBV3-1 with TRBJ1-2, with D perhaps TRBD1 (5 bases). The CDR3 has 16 residues. Germline values: CDR1 LGHDT, CDR2 YNNKEL (reference sequence). V gave up 0 bases and J gave up 4 bases, with 15 bases separating them. This CDR3 reads CASSQERRGKRYGYTF. The CDR3 DNA follows: TGTGCCAGCAGCCAAGAGAGGAGGGGAAAACGCTATGGCTACACCTTC.

This clonotype has at least ten counts. The V and J genes are TRBV2 and TRBJ1-5; tentative D call: TRBD1 (6 bases). V lost 3 bases and J 2 bases, leaving 8 bases between the germline ends. Germline CDR1 and CDR2: SNHLY and FYNNEI. The CDR3 contains 14 residues. This CDR3 is CASSEAGGNQPQHF. For the CDR3, the DNA is TGTGCCAGCAGTGAGGCAGGGGGCAATCAGCCCCAGCATTTT.

This clonotype was counted only a few times. CDR3 sequence (DNA): TGTGCCAGCAGTGGGGGACAACTTAGCAATCAGCCCCAGCATTTT. Translated, it gives CASSGGQLSNQPQHF. The gene calls are TRBV12-3 or TRBV12-4 and TRBJ1-5, with D possibly TRBD1 on 6 matching bases. V was clipped by 5 bases and J by 0 bases, with 11 bases between them. This CDR3 contains 15 residues.

Many counts were recorded for this clonotype. The chain has TRBV3-1 and TRBJ2-1; TRBD1 might be the D (5 bases). This CDR3 contains 12 residues. V was shortened by 4 bases and J by 12 bases, with 13 bases between the two germline ends. Germline assignment: CDR1 LGHDT and CDR2 YNNKEL (reference sequence). In nucleotides, the CDR3 is TGTGCCAGCAGCCGTCTCGGAAGGGGGCAGTTCTTC. Its translation: CASSRLGRGQFF.

This clonotype was detected ten times or more. J is TRBJ1-1 and V is TRBV18; TRBD1 matches 8 bases. The CDR3 has 14 residues. V lost 3 bases to trimming and J lost 4 bases; unmatched junction nucleotides: 4. CDR1 and CDR2 (germline): KGHSH, LQKENI. The CDR3 here is CASSPRGHGTEAFF. The CDR3 DNA sequence: TGTGCCAGCTCACCCAGGGGGCATGGCACTGAAGCTTTCTTT.

This clonotype has a handful of counts. CDR3 sequence (DNA): TGCGCCAGCAGCCTGCAGCAGACTACCTACGAGCAGTACTTC. The encoded protein is CASSLQQTTYEQYF. The chain links TRBV5-1 to TRBJ2-7; D is possibly TRBD2 (5 bases). Germline V CDR1 and CDR2: SGHRS, YFSETQ. The CDR3 has 14 residues. V was shortened by 4 bases and J by 2 bases, with 13 bases between the two germline ends. The full variable domain, with the rest looked up from reference TRBV5-1 and TRBJ2-7, is KAGVTQTPRYLIKTRGQQVTLSCSPISGHRSVSWYQQTPGQGLQFLFEYFSETQRNKGNFPGRFSGRQFSNSRSEMNVSTLELGDSALYLCASSLQQTTYEQYFGPGTRLTVT.

This clonotype was seen a few times. The rearrangement uses TRBV7-3 and TRBJ1-1, with D possibly matching TRBD1 (5 bases). The CDR3 runs 16 residues. The germline V gene has CDR1 SGHTA and CDR2 FQGTGA. The germline V and J ends were trimmed by 6 bases and 3 bases, with 20 bases remaining between them. The CDR3 reads CASSLRWGGRDTEAFF. The CDR3 DNA sequence: TGTGCCAGCAGTCTTAGGTGGGGGGGAAGGGACACTGAAGCTTTCTTT.

This clonotype was observed many times. This rearrangement joins TRBV6-2 or TRBV6-3 to TRBJ1-1; D unresolved. The length of the CDR3 is 13 residues. V was clipped by 6 bases and J by 0 bases, with 8 bases between them. Germline-derived CDR1 and CDR2 are MNHEY and SVGEGT. The CDR3 bases are TGTGCCAGCAGACCCACGGTGAACACTGAAGCTTTCTTT. This translates into CASRPTVNTEAFF.

This clonotype was picked up many times. This chain joins TRBV24-1 and TRBJ2-7; TRBD1 or TRBD2 may be the D gene (5 bases each). Germline CDR1 reads KGHDR; CDR2 reads SFDVKD. Trimming left V 7 bases short and J 2 bases short, with 17 bases between. This CDR3 is 15 amino acids long. The CDR3 here is CATSDPGRGAYEQYF. The CDR3 DNA reads as TGTGCCACCAGCGATCCGGGACGGGGAGCCTACGAGCAGTACTTC.